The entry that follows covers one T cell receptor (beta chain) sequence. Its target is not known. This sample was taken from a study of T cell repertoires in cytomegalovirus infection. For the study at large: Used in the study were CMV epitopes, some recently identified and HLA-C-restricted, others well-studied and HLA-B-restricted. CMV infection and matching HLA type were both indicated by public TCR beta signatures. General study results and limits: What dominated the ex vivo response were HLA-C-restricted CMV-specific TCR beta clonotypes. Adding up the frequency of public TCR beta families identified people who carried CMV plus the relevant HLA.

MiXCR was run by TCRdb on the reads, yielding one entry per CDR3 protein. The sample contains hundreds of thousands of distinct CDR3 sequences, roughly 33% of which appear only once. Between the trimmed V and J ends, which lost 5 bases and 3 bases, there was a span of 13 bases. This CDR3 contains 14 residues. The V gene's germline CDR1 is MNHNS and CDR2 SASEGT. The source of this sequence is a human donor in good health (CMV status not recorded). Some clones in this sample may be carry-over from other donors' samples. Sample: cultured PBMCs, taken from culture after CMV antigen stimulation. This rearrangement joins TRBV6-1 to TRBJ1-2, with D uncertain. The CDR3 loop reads CASSISPQYYGYTF. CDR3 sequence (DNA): TGTGCCAGCAGTATCTCCCCCCAGTACTATGGCTACACCTTC.